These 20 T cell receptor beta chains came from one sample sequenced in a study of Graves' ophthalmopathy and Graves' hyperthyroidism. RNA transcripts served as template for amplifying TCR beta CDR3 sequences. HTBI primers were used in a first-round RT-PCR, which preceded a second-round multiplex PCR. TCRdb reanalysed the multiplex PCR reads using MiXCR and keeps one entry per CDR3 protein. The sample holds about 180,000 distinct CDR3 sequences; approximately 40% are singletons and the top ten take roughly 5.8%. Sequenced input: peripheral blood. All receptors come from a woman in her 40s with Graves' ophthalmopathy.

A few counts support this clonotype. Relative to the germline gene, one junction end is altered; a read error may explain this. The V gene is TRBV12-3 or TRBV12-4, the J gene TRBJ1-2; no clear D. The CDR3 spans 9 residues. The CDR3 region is CASRRAASF. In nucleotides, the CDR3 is TGTGCCAGCAGGCGGGCAGCCTCCTTC.

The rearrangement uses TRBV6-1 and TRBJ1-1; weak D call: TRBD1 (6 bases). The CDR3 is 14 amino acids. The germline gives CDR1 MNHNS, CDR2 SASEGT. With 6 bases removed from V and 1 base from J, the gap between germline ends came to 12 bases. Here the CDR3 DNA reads TGTGCCAGCAGGTCGACAGGCCCGAACACTGAAGCTTTCTTT. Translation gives CASRSTGPNTEAFF.

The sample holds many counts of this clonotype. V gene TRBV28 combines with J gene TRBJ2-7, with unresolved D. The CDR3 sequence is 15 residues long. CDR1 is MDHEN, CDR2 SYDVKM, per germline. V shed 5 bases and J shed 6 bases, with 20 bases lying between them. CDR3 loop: CASSPHGLADAEQYF. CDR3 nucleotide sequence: TGTGCCAGCAGTCCTCACGGGTTGGCGGACGCCGAGCAGTACTTC.

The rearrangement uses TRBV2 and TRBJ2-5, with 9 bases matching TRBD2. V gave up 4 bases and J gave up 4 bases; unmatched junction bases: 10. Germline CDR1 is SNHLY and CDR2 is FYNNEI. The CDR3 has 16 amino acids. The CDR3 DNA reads TGTGCCAGCAGTGTTCGAGCGGGGGGCGGAGGAGAGACCCAGTACTTC. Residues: CASSVRAGGGGETQYF. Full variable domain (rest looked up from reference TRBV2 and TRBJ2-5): EPEVTQTPSHQVTQMGQEVILRCVPISNHLYFYWYRQILGQKVEFLVSFYNNEISEKSEIFDDQFSVERPDGSNFTLKIRSTKLEDSAMYFCASSVRAGGGGETQYFGPGTRLLVL.

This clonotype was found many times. The CDR3 is CASSRRESMNTEAFF. The DNA for the CDR3 is TGTGCCAGCAGCCGGCGGGAGTCCATGAACACTGAAGCTTTCTTT. The chain carries TRBV11-1 and TRBJ1-1; unclear D gene. The CDR3 loop spans 15 amino acids. Between the trimmed V and J ends, which lost 5 bases and 0 bases, there was a span of 13 bases. CDR1 is SGHAT and CDR2 is FQDESV in the germline V gene (reference sequence).

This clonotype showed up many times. CDR3 in DNA: TGTGCCAGCAGTTTTCAAGGGGTGATTGGAAACACCATATATTTT. Protein: CASSFQGVIGNTIYF. The chain joins TRBV12-3 or TRBV12-4 to TRBJ1-3; maybe TRBD1 (5 bases). The CDR3 spans 15 residues. The germline V and J ends were trimmed by 3 bases and 3 bases, with 12 bases remaining between them.

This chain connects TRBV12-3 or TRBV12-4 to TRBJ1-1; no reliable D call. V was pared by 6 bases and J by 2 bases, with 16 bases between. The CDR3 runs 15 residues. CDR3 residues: CASRTTRVLNTEAFF. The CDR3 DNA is TGTGCCAGCAGGACTACGCGGGTACTAAACACTGAAGCTTTCTTT.

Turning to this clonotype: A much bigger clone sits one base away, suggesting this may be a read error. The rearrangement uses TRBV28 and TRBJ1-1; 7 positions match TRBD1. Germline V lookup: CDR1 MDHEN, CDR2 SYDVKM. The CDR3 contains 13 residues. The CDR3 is CASRIGQAAEVFF. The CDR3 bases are TGTGCCAGCAGGATCGGACAGGCCGCTGAAGTTTTCTTT.

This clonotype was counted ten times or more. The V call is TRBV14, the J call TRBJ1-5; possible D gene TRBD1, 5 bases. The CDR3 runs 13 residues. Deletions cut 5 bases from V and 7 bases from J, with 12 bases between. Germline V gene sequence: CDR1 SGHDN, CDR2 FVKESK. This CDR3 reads CASSVGWDQPQHF. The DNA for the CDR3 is TGTGCCAGCAGCGTGGGGTGGGACCAGCCCCAGCATTTT. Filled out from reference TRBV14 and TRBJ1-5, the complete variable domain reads EAGVTQFPSHSVIEKGQTVTLRCDPISGHDNLYWYRRVMGKEIKFLLHFVKESKQDESGMPNNRFLAERTGGTYSTLKVQPAELEDSGVYFCASSVGWDQPQHFGDGTRLSIL.

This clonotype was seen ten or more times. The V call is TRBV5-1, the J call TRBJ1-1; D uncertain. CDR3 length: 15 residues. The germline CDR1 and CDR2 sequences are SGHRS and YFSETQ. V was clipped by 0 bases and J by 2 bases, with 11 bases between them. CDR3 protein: CASSLVGKGNTEAFF. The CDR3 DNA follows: TGCGCCAGCAGCTTGGTGGGGAAGGGAAACACTGAAGCTTTCTTT.

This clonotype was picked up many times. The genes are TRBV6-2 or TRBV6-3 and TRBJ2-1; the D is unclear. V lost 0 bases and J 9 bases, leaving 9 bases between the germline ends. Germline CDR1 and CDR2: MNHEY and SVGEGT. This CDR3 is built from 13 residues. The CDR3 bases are TGTGCCAGCAGTTACTCAGGCCGACCTGAGCAGTTCTTC. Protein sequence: CASSYSGRPEQFF.

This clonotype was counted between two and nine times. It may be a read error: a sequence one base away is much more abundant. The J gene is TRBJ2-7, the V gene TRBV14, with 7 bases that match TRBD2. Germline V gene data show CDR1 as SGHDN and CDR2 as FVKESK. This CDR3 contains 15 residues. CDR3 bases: TGTGTCAGCAGCCAAGAGGGAGGGTTCTCCTACGAGCAGTACTTC. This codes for CVSSQEGGFSYEQYF.

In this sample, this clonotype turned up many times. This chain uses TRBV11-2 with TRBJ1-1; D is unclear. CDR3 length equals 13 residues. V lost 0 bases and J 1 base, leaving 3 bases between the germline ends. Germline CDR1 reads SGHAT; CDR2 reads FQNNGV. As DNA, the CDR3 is TGTGCCAGCAGCTTAGATTGGAACACTGAAGCTTTCTTT. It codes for CASSLDWNTEAFF.

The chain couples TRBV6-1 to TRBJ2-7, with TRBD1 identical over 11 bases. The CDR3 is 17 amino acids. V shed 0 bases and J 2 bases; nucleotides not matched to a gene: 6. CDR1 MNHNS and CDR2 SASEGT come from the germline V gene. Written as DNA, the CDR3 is TGTGCCAGCAGTGAAGCCGAGGGGGACAGGGGGACCTACGAGCAGTACTTC. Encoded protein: CASSEAEGDRGTYEQYF.

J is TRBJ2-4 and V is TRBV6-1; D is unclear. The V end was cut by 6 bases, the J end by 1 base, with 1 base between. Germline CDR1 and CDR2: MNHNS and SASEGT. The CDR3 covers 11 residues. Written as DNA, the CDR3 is TGTGCCAGCAGGGCCAAAAACATTCAGTACTTC. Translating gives CASRAKNIQYF.

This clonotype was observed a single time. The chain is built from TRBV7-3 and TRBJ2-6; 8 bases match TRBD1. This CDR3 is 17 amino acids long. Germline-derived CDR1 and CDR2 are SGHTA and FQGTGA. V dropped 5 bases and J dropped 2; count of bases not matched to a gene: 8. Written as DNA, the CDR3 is TGTGCCAGCAGCCTCGGACAGGGAAGGGCTGGGGCCAACGTCCTGACTTTC. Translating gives CASSLGQGRAGANVLTF.

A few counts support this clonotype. For the CDR3, the DNA is TGTGCCAGCAGGTTAGGACAGAGTGACTCCTACGAGCAGTACTTC. Translation: CASRLGQSDSYEQYF. The chain couples TRBV27 to TRBJ2-7; D is possibly TRBD1 (6 bases). V dropped 6 bases and J dropped 0 bases, with 15 bases sitting between them. There are 15 residues in the CDR3. Germline lookup yields CDR1 MNHEY and CDR2 SMNVEV (reference sequence).

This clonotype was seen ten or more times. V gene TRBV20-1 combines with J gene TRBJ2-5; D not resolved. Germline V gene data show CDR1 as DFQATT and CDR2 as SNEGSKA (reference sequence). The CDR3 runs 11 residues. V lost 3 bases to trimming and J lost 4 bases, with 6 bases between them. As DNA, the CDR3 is TGCAGTGCTAGCCCCTTAGAGACCCAGTACTTC. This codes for CSASPLETQYF.

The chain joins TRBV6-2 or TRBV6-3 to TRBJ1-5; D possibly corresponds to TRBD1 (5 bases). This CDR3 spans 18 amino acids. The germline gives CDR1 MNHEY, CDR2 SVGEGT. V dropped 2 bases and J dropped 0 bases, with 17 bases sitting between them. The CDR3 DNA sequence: TGTGCCAGCAGTTACCGGGGACTTAACAAAGATAGCAATCAGCCCCAGCATTTT. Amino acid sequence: CASSYRGLNKDSNQPQHF.

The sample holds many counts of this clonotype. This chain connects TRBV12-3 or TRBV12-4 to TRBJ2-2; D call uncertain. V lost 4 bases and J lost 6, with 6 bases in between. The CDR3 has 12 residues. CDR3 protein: CASSSLPGELFF. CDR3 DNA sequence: TGTGCCAGCAGTTCCCTCCCCGGGGAGCTGTTTTTT.